This T cell receptor (beta chain) was sequenced for a study of T cell clonality in common variable immunodeficiency. This clone was picked up many times. Sequencing was performed with immunoSEQ multiplex PCR; in TCRdb, only in-frame clones are kept and a portion is missing. The data show under 45,000 clones, with none appearing a single time. The specimen sequenced was peripheral blood mononuclear cells. The clonotype originates from a person aged 18 to 75 in good health.

The CDR3 bases that were read are TGTGCCAGCAGACTGAGGGGGACTAGCAACTACGAG. Translation: CASRLRGTSNYE. The CDR3 in full is CASRLRGTSNYEQYF. The genes are TRBV7-8 and TRBJ2-7, with 9 bases lining up with TRBD2. The read halts 3 residues ahead of the CDR3 end, with the missing end drawn from the germline J gene. This CDR3 is built from 15 residues. V shed 6 bases, J shed 3 bases, and the junction held 9 bases outside the gene matches. The germline V gene has CDR1 SGHVS and CDR2 FQNEAQ.